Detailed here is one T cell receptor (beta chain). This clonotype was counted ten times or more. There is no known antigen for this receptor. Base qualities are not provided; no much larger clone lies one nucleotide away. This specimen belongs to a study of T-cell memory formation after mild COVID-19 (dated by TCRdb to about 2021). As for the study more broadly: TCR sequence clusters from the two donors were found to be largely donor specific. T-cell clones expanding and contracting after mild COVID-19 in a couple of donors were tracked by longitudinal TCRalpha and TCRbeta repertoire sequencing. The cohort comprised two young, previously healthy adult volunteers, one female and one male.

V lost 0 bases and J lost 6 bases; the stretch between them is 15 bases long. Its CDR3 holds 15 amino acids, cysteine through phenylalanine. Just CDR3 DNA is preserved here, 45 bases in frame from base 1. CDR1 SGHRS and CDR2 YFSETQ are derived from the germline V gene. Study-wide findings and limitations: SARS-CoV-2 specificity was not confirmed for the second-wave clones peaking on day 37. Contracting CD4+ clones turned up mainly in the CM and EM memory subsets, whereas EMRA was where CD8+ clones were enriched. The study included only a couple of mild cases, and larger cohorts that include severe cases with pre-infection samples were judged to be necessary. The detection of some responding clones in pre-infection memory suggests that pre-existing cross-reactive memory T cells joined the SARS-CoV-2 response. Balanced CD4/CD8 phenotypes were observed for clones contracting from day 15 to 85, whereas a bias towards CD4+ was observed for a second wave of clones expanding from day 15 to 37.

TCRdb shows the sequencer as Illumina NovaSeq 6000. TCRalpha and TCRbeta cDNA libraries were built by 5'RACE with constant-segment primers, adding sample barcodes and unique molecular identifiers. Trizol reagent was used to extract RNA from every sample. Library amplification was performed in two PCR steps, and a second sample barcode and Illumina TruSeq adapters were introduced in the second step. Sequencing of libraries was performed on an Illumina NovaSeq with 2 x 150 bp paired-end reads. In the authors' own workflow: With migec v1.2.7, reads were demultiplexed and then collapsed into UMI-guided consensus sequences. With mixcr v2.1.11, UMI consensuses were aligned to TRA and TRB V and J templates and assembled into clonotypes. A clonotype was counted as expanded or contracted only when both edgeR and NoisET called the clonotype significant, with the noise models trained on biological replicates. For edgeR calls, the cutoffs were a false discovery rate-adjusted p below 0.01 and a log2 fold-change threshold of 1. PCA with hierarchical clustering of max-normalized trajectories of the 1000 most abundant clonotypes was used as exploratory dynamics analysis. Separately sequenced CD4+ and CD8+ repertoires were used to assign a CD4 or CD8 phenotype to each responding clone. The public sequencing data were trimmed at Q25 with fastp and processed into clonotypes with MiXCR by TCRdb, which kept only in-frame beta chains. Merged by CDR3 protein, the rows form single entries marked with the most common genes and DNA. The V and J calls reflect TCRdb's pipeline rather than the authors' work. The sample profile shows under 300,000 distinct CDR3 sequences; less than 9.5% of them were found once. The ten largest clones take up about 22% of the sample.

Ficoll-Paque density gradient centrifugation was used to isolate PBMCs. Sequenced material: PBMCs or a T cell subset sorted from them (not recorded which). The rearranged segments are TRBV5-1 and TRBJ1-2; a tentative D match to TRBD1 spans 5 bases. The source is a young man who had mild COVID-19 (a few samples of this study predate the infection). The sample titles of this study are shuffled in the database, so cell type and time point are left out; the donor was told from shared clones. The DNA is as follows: TGCGCCAGCAGCTTGGTAGGTTCAGGGCGAGATGGCTACACCTTC. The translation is CASSLVGSGRDGYTF.